This note documents a single T cell receptor (beta chain) sequence. Its target is unknown. The data were taken from a study of PD-L1 blockade in urothelial cancer. Study overall: The patients had undergone anywhere from 0 to 3 prior chemotherapy regimens. It was at 3 weeks (second dose) and 6 weeks after treatment start that blood was analyzed. Study-wide findings and caveats: Pretreatment blood TCR clonality under the median forecast improved survival. Expansion of tumor-associated blood clones at 3 weeks was greater in durable-benefit patients.

Profiled with immunoSEQ multiplex PCR; TCRdb holds only in-frame clones, not every one. The data contain around 70,000 clones, about 85% of them singletons. The CDR3 is 16 residues long. Germline lookup yields CDR1 SGHRS and CDR2 YFSETQ. The V gene end was trimmed by 5 bases and the J gene end by 3 bases; junction bases not matched to a gene: 8. The chain is built from TRBV5-1 and TRBJ2-3, with 11 bases aligning to TRBD2. The source material was PBMCs, sampled around atezolizumab (anti-PD-L1) treatment. The sequence was collected from a man between 65 and 79 years old with urothelial cancer. The CDR3 loop is CASRTELAGVTDTQYF. Here the CDR3 DNA reads TGCGCCAGCAGGACAGAACTAGCGGGAGTAACAGATACGCAGTATTTT.